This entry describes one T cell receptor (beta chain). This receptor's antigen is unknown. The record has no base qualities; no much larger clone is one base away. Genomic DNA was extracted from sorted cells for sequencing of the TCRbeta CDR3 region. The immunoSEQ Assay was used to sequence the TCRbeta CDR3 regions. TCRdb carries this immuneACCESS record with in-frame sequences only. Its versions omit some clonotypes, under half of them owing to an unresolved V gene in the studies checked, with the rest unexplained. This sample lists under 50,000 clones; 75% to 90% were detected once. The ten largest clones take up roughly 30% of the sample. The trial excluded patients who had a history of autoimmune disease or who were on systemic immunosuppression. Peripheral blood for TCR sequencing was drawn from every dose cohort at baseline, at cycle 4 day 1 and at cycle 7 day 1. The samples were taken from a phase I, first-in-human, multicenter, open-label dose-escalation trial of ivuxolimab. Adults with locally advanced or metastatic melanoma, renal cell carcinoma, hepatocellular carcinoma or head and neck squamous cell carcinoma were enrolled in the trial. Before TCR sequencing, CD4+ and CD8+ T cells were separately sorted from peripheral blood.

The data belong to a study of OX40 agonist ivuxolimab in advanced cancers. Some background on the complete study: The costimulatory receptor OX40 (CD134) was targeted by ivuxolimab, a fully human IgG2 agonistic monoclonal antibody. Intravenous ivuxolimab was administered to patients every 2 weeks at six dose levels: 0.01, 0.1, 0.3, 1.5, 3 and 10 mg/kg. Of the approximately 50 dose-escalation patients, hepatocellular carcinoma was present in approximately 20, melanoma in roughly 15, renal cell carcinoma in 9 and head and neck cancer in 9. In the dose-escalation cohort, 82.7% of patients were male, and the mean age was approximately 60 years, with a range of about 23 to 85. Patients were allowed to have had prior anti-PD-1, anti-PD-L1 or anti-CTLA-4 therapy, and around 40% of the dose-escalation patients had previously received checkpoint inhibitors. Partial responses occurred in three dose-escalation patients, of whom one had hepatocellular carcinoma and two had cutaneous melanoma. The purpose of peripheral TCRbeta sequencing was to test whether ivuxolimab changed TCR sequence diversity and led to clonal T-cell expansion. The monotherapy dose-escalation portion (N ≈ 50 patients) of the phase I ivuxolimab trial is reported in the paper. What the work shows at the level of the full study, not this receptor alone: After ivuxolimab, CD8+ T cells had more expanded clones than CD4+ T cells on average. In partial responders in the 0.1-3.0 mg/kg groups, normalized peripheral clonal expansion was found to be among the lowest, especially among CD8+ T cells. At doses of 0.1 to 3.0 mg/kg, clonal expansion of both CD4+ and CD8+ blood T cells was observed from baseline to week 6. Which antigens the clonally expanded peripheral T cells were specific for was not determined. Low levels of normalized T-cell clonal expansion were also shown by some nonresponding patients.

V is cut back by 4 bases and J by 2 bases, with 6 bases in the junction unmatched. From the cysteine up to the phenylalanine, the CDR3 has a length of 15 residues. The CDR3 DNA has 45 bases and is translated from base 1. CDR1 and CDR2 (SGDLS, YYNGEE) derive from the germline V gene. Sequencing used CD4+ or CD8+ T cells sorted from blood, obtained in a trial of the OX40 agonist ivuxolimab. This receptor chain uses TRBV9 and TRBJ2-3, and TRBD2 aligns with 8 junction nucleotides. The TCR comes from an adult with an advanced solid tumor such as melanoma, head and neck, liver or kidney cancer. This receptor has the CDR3 CASSYAGGPTDTQYF. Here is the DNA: TGTGCCAGCAGCTACGCGGGGGGCCCCACAGATACGCAGTATTTT.